Sequencing of this T cell receptor beta chain was carried out in a study of T cell responses to AZD1222 COVID-19 vaccine. Looking at the study overall: Pooled in the analysis were second doses at about 4 or about 12 weeks.

This table comes from immunoSEQ multiplex PCR, and its TCRdb copy is limited to in-frame clones, with some not included. The sample holds about 120,000 clones, just over 85% seen once. The CDR3 is 16 amino acids. With 6 bases clipped from V and 4 bases from J, the junction kept 8 bases outside the gene matches. Germline assignment: CDR1 SGHRS and CDR2 YFSETQ. Details on this clone: Its antigen is currently unknown.

General study points: Two AZD1222 doses significantly raised spike-specific TCR breadth and depth over controls.

This sequence originates from an adult in good health. The input for sequencing was peripheral blood, taken on day 0 of AZD1222 vaccination. V usage is TRBV5-1 and J usage is TRBJ2-3; TRBD2 aligns across 13 bases. CDR3 residues: CASTNLLAGGSDTQYF. The CDR3 coding sequence is TGCGCCAGCACCAATTTACTAGCGGGAGGGTCAGATACGCAGTATTTT.